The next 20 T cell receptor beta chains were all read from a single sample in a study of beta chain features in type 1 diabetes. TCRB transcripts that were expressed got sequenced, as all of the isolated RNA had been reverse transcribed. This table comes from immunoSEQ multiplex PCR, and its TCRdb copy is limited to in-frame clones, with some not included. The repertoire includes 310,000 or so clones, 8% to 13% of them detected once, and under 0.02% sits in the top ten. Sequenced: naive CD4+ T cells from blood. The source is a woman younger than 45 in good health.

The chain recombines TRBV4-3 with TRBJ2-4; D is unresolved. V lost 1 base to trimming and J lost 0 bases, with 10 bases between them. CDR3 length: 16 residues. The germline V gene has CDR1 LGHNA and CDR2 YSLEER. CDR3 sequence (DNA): TGCGCCAGCAGCCAAGTCGCGGAGCTAGCCAAAAACATTCAGTACTTC. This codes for CASSQVAELAKNIQYF.

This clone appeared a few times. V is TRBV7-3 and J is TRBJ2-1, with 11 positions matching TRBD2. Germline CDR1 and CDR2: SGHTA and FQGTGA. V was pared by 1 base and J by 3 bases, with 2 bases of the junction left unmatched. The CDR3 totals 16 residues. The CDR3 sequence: CASSLSGTSGYNEQFF. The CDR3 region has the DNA TGTGCCAGCAGCTTAAGTGGGACTAGCGGCTACAATGAGCAGTTCTTC.

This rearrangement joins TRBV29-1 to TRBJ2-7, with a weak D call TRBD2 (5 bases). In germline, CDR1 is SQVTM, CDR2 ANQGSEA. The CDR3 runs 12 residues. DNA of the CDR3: TGCAGTTGTGTTGGTGGTAGCGAGGGGCAGTACTTC. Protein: CSCVGGSEGQYF.

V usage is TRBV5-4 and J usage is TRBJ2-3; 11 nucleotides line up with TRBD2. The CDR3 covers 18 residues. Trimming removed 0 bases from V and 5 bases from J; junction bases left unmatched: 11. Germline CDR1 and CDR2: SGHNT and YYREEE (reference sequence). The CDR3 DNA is TGTGCCAGCAGCTTGGAGGGACTAGCGGTAGTTACGATAGATACGCAGTATTTT. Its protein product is CASSLEGLAVVTIDTQYF.

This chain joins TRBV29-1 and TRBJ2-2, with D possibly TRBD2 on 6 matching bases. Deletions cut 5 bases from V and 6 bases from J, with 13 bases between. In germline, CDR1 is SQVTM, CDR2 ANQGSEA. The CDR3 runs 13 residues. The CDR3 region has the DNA TGCAGCGTTAGGGGACTCCTCCCCGGGGAGCTGTTTTTT. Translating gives CSVRGLLPGELFF.

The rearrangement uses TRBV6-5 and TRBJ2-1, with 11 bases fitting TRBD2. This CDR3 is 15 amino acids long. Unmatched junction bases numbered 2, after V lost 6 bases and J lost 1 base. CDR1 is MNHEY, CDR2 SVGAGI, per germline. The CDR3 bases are TGTGCCAGCAGGTCTAGCGGGAGGTCCTACAATGAGCAGTTCTTC. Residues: CASRSSGRSYNEQFF.

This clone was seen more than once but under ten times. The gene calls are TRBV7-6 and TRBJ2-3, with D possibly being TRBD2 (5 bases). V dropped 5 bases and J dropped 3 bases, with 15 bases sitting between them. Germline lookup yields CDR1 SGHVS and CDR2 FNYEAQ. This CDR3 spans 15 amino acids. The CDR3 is CASSPRRPGTDTQYF. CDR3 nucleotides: TGTGCCAGCAGCCCCCGGAGGCCCGGGACAGATACGCAGTATTTT.

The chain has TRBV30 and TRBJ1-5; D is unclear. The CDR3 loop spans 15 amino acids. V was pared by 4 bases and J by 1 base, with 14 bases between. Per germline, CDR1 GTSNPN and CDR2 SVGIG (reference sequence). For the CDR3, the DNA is TGTGCCTGGATTCAGTCCGGGTTGAGCAATCAGCCCCAGCATTTT. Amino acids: CAWIQSGLSNQPQHF.

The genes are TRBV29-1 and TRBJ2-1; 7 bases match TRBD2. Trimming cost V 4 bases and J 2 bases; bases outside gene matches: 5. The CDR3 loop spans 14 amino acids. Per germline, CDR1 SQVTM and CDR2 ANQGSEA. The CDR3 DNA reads TGCAGCGTTGTTGGCGGGAGAGCCTACAATGAGCAGTTCTTC. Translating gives CSVVGGRAYNEQFF.

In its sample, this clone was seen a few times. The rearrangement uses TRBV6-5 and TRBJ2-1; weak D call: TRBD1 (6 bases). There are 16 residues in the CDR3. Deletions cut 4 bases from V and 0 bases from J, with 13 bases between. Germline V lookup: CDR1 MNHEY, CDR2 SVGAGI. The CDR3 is CASSLTGTHSYNEQFF. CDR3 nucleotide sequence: TGTGCCAGCAGTTTAACCGGGACACACTCCTACAATGAGCAGTTCTTC.

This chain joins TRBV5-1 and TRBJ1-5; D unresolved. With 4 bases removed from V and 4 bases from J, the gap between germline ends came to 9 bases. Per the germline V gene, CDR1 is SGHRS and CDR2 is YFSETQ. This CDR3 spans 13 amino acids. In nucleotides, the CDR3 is TGCGCCAGCAGCACAACACCTAATCAGCCCCAGCATTTT. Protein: CASSTTPNQPQHF.

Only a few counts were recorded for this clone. Written as DNA, the CDR3 is TGCGCCAGCAGCGCGGGACTAGCGGGCGGGGAGCTGTTTTTT. It is translated as CASSAGLAGGELFF. The chain recombines TRBV5-1 with TRBJ2-2, with 12 bases that match TRBD2. The length of the CDR3 is 14 residues. Germline CDR1 SGHRS, CDR2 YFSETQ. The trim removed 4 bases at V and 7 bases at J, leaving 2 bases unmatched.

CDR3 nucleotide sequence: TGTGCCAGTAGTAACACCGGGACAGGGTACTATGGCTACACCTTC. It specifies CASSNTGTGYYGYTF. The chain is built from TRBV19 and TRBJ1-2; 9 nucleotides match TRBD1. Germline CDR1 and CDR2: LNHDA and SQIVND (reference sequence). V shed 4 bases and J 3 bases; nucleotides not matched to a gene: 6. This CDR3 has 15 residues. The full variable domain, with the rest looked up from reference TRBV19 and TRBJ1-2, is DGGITQSPKYLFRKEGQNVTLSCEQNLNHDAMYWYRQDPGQGLRLIYYSQIVNDFQKGDIAEGYSVSREKKESFPLTVTSAQKNPTAFYLCASSNTGTGYYGYTFGSGTRLTVV.

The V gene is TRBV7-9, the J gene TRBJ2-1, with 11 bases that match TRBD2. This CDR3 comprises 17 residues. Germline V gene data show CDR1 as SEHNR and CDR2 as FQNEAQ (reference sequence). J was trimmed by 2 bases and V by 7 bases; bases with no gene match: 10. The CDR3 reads CASIDAVTSGTYNEQFF. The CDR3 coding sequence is TGTGCCAGCATCGACGCTGTGACTAGCGGGACCTACAATGAGCAGTTCTTC.

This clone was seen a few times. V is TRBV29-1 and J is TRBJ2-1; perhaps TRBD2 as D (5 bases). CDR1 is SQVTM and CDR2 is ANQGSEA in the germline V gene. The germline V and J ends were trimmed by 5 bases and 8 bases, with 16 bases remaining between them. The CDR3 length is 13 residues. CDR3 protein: CSVRGSSPDEQFF. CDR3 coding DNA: TGCAGCGTTCGGGGATCCTCCCCGGATGAGCAGTTCTTC.

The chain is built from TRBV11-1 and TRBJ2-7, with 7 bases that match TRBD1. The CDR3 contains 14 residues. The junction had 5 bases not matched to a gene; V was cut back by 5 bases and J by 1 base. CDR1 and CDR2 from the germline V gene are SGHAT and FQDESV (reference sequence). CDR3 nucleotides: TGTGCCAGCAGCCGGGGACAGTTTTCCTACGAGCAGTACTTC. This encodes CASSRGQFSYEQYF.

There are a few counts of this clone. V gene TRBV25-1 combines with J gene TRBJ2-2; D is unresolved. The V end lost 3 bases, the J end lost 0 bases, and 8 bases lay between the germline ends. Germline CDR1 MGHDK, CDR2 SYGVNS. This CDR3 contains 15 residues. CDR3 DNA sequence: TGTGCCAGCAGTGACCCGGGTCCGAACACCGGGGAGCTGTTTTTT. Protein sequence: CASSDPGPNTGELFF.

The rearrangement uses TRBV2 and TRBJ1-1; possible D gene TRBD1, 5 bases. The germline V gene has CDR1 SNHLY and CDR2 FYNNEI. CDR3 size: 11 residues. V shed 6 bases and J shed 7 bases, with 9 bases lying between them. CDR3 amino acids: CASRLQVEAFF. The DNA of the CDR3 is TGTGCCAGCAGATTACAGGTTGAAGCTTTCTTT. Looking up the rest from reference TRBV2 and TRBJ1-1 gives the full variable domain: EPEVTQTPSHQVTQMGQEVILRCVPISNHLYFYWYRQILGQKVEFLVSFYNNEISEKSEIFDDQFSVERPDGSNFTLKIRSTKLEDSAMYFCASRLQVEAFFGQGTRLTVV.

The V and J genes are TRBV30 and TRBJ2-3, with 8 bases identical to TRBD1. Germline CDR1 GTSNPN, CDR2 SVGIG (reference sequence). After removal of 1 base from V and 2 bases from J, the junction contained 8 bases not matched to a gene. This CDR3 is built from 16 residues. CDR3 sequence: CAWSARTGFTTDTQYF. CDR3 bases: TGTGCCTGGAGTGCCCGGACAGGGTTCACCACAGATACGCAGTATTTT.

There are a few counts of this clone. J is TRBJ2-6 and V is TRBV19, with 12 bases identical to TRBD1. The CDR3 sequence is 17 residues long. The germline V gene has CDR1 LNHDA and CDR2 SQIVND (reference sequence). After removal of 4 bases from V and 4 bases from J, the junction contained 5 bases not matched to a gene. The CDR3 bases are TGTGCCAGTAGTACCCGGGACAGGGGGCTCGGGGCCAACGTCCTGACTTTC. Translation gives CASSTRDRGLGANVLTF.